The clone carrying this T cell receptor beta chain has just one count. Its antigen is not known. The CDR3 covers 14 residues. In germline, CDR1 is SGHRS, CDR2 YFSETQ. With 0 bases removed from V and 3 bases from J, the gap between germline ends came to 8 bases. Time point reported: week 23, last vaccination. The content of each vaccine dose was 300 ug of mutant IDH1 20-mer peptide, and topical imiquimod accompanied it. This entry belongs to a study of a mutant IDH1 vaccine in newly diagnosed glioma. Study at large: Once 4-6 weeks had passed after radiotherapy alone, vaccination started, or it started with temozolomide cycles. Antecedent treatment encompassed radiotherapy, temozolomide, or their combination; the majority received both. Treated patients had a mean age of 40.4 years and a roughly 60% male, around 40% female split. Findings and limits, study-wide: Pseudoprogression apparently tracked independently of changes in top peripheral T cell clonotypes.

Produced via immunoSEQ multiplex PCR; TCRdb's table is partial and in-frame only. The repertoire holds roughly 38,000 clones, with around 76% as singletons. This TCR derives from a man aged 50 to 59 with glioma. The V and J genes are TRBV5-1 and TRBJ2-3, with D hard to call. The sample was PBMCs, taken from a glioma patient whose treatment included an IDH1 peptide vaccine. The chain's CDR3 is CASSLDVSTDTQYF. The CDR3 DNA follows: TGCGCCAGCAGCTTGGACGTTTCTACAGATACGCAGTATTTT.